The following is a T cell receptor (beta chain) sequence with its context. Per the study methods: Reference gene primer amplification gave nucleated cell count estimates. Measured with immunoSEQ multiplex PCR; TCRdb has only the in-frame clones, and not every one. V, J and clone size derive from that table, while D and trimming were established from the DNA sequence. This repertoire shows about 90,000 clones, around three quarters found once; its top ten account for over 6.5%. The data were obtained in a study of blood T cell repertoires in COVID-19. Study-wide context: Samples came from the United States, Italy and Spain, spanning acute and convalescent COVID-19. PBMCs, B-cell-depleted T cells, or T cells provided the cDNA or gDNA that made up the material.

The CDR3 has 15 amino acids. The receptor comes from a man aged 65-85 years with acute or convalescent COVID-19. V is TRBV21-1 and J is TRBJ2-2; the table's D call TRBD2 went unverified against the DNA. TRBV21-1 is reported as a pseudogene. The sequenced material came from peripheral blood. The CDR3 sequence: CASTGTSGNTGELFF. The CDR3 nucleotides are TGTGCCAGCACCGGGACTTCCGGAAACACCGGGGAGCTGTTTTTT.